This T cell receptor (beta chain) stems from a study of cytomegalovirus exposure and HLA in healthy donors (dated by TCRdb to the late 2010s). A note on the overall study: In an earlier analysis of approximately 640 of the donors, about 260 Gb of sequence data and 117 million unique TCR beta sequences from about 180 million T cells were reported. An early release that covered about 600 HLA-typed donors contained approximately 320 gigabases of sequencing data and about 84 million unique TCR sequences. The genetic ancestry cluster associated with self-reported Caucasian donors included over 65% of the roughly 380 genotyped donors. The study aimed to test whether cataloging public T cell receptors could reveal signatures of past pathogen exposure. The T cell repertoires of under 700 subjects were profiled by immunosequencing and related to cytomegalovirus serostatus. A separate validation cohort of 100 to 150 different subjects was used in addition to the 666-subject first cohort. The study combined high-throughput TCR immunosequencing, statistical association of individual TCRs with disease status, and machine learning to predict cytomegalovirus infection status. A later analysis re-analyzed previously published TCR beta repertoires from approximately 670 donors and added high-resolution HLA genotyping to study TCR occurrence patterns. The later analysis used no new phenotypic data to find candidate immune exposures, relying instead on TCR beta sequences and their occurrence across donors. In an earlier analysis of 587 of the donors, high-throughput TCR beta sequencing was used to judge whether each TCR beta V gene segment behaved as functional or pseudogenic. Donor age, sex, ethnicity and CMV serostatus were compiled alongside the repertoire data. A later genetic analysis used genome-wide SNP genotypes for about 65% of the roughly 700 donors, treating that subset as a discovery cohort. Every repertoire in the discovery cohort had been generated on one and the same sequencing platform. HLA typing covered class I and class II loci at four-digit resolution. The number of typed donors differed by locus: about 629-640 for A, B, C, DRB1 and DQB1; 500 to 550 for DQA1; 606 for DPA1; and approximately 450 for DPB1. Five DR-DQ haplotypes were treated as single units for association and clustering because of strong linkage in the cohort. On average, about 240,000 unique TCR beta nucleotide sequences were sequenced per donor among more than 350 genotyped donors of the cohort, with around 19% of those sequences being non-productive. Results the study describes overall, beyond this receptor: A cluster of highly shared sequence variants was judged likely to be a technical artifact of the sequencing pipeline. Because counts were too low, 15 or so rarely observed V segments, including chromosome 9 orphons, were excluded from the earlier analysis of 587 of the donors. Presence/absence analyses assumed roughly uniform sequencing depth across donors, an assumption that may not hold. CMV serostatus was the only immune exposure information available for the cohort. Strong co-occurrence of HLA alleles, especially DR and DQ, made assigning TCR associations to individual alleles difficult. Because HLA typing was unavailable for some donors at each locus, only the typed subset was used in association tests. According to a later analysis, parvovirus B19, influenza, CMV and Epstein-Barr virus appeared linked to several top co-occurrence clusters. V-gene and J-gene trimming of TCR beta chains was associated with a missense DCLRE1C variant in a later genetic analysis, and the association was replicated in an independent cohort. In a later analysis, around 15,000 TCR beta sequences were associated with specific HLA alleles at a false discovery rate of 0.05. The classifier was reported to diagnose cytomegalovirus status with high specificity and sensitivity in both the original and validation cohorts. According to a later analysis, most CMV-associated TCR beta chains appeared to be HLA-restricted, and the HLA associations seemed to be driven largely by CMV exposure. In a later analysis, HLA-associated TCR beta chains were found to be more clonally expanded and to have lower generation probabilities than equally common non-associated chains. The authors suggested that the approach could potentially be generalized to other disease states and immunological phenotypes. A further reported finding was that TCR beta sequences accurately predicted the HLA-A and HLA-B alleles for most subjects in the first cohort. The cohort was sequenced for TCR beta chains only, and without alpha or paired-chain data the features that could be detected were limited. Because the 87-base-pair reads could not distinguish some IMGT-functional V segments, including TRBV6-2 and TRBV6-3, those segments were excluded. A total of 150 or so TCR beta chains were listed by the study as associated with cytomegalovirus. In an earlier analysis of 450 to 750 of the donors, most TCR beta V segments appeared in productive rearrangements about 87% or about 30% of the time, broadly matching IMGT annotations. Compared with the approximately 670-donor mean, donors in an Asian-associated ancestry cluster had fewer N-insertions in productive TCRs, according to a later genetic analysis. Linkage disequilibrium might explain the correlated functional status among segregating V segments, but an unknown experimental factor could not be ruled out. In vitro tests confirmed that a few of the cytomegalovirus-associated TCR beta chains recognize cytomegalovirus antigens. While some public TCRs were present in many individuals, most TCR sequences turned up only very rarely across donors. A later analysis found that TCR association rates varied across HLA loci, with DRB1 alleles showing the most associated TCRs and HLA-C alleles the fewest.

In total, fewer than 750 healthy bone marrow donors made up the cohort. Cohort members were all nominally healthy when sampled, although unrecorded immune exposures were likely present. The donor tested CMV seronegative, placing the donor among the 352 seronegative members of the cohort. Every donor gave a peripheral blood sample, and the peripheral blood mononuclear cells from that sample were used for TCR beta sequencing. Genomic DNA extraction from the blood cell samples was performed with the Qiagen DNeasy Blood Extraction Kit. Notes on this clone: This receptor's antigen is unknown. It has no much larger one-base neighbor in the sample; base qualities were not kept.

Libraries came from the immunoSEQ multiplex PCR assay. For the multiplex PCR, a mixture combining 60 forward primers for TCR Vbeta segments and 13 reverse primers for TCR Jbeta segments was used. Amplification of the CDR3 region of rearranged TCR beta genes was performed with a multiplex PCR assay on genomic DNA. The Illumina HiSeq System was used to sequence the amplified TCR beta libraries as 87-base-pair reads. Concerning the study's data processing: In a later analysis, tens of millions of unique TCR beta chains were counted across the 690 or so repertoires, and roughly 10 million of these chains were shared by at least two donors. To remove PCR and sequencing errors, raw reads were error-corrected and collapsed into unique sequences using a nearest-neighbor algorithm that merged closely related sequences. To assign V, D and J gene segments, CDR3 sequences were aligned to IMGT reference sequences. For a sequence to be retained, a match of at least six nucleotides was required to both a V gene segment and a J gene segment. A rearrangement was called productive if the CDR3 had no stop codons and remained in frame with V and J, and every other rearrangement was called non-productive. CDR3 was defined by IMGT convention, running from the second conserved V-encoded cysteine to the conserved J-encoded phenylalanine. The earlier analysis of 450 to 750 of the donors excluded any sequence lacking an unambiguous match to a single V gene segment. An earlier analysis of a few hundred of the donors classified V segments as functional when productive rearrangements were above 56.7% and as segregating when the standard deviation between donors was above 5%. A statistical classification framework was built for diagnosing cytomegalovirus status from the catalog of TCR beta chain sequences. In a later analysis, TCR nucleotide sequences were compared against IMGT/GENE-DB human TR gene sequences so that V and J genes could be assigned. In a later analysis, CDR3 sequences and most-parsimonious VDJ recombination scenarios were assigned using the TCRdist pipeline. In a later analysis, each TCR beta chain was defined by its CDR3 amino acid sequence together with its V-gene family, and reads without a unique V-gene family were excluded. A later analysis removed several hundred highly shared, low-generation-probability nucleotide sequences to deal with suspected cross-contamination and a sequencing artifact. For each public chain, a later analysis derived a clonal expansion index from normalized ranks of inferred template counts within each repertoire. In a later analysis, generation probabilities were computed with a VDJ recombination model fitted to out-of-frame rearrangements, and the resulting probabilities were checked against IGoR. Hypergeometric tests were used in a later analysis to score TCR-TCR, TCR-HLA and TCR-CMV co-occurrence, with a repertoire-size bias correction applied to the TCR pairs. False discovery rates were estimated in a later analysis by permuting HLA or CMV assignments 20 times. A later analysis grouped co-occurring TCRs with DBSCAN, adding TCRdist sequence similarity when clustering within HLA-allele-positive subsets. For co-occurrence clustering, repertoires with fewer than 30,000 or more than 120,000 public chains were excluded, along with a handful of repertoires with anomalous nucleotide sharing. TCRdb limited this immuneACCESS table to in-frame rearrangements with V and J called. A share of clones is missing; checked studies link under half to unresolved V genes, and the rest is unexplained. The V and J calls and the clone size are those of that table, but D and trimming were determined from the DNA. This sample has about 120,000 clones in its table, and around 70% of those were observed once. The ten largest clones capture about 1.6% of the sample.

According to the germline V gene, CDR1 reads SGHVS and CDR2 reads FNYEAQ. The CDR3 runs 13 residues from the cysteine to the phenylalanine. The DNA shown is the 39-base CDR3, in frame from base 1. At the junction V is shortened by 0 bases and J by 8 bases, with 7 bases in between. The receptor comes from a woman aged 18-29 years in good health and CMV-seronegative. The material sequenced was PBMCs. This receptor chain uses TRBV7-6 and TRBJ1-4; the D gene assignment is ambiguous. The nucleotide sequence reads TGTGCCAGCAGCTTAGCCATCGGGGAAAAACTGTTTTTT. Its protein is CASSLAIGEKLFF.